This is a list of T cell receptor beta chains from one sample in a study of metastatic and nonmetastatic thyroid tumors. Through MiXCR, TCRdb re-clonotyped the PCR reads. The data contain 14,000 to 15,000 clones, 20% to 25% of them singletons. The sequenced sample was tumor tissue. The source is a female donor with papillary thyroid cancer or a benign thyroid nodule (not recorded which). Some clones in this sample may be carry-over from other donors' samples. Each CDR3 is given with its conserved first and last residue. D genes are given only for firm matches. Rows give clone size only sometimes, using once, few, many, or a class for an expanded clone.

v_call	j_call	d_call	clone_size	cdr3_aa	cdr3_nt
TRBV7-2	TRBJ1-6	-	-	CASSLDGPGGSPLHF	TGTGCCAGCAGCCTAGACGGTCCCGGAGGTTCACCCCTCCACTTT
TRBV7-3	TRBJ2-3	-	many	CASSLLLADTQYF	TGTGCCAGCAGCTTACTATTGGCAGATACGCAGTATTTT
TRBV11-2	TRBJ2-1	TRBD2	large	CASSLQLAGDYNEQFF	TGTGCCAGCAGCCTTCAACTAGCGGGAGATTACAATGAGCAGTTCTTC
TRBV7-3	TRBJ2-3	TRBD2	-	CASSPSGGGADTQYF	TGTGCCAGCAGCCCTTCGGGAGGGGGTGCAGATACGCAGTATTTT
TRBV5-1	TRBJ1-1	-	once	CASSLGLDEDFF	TGCGCCAGCAGCTTGGGTCTCGATGAAGATTTCTTT
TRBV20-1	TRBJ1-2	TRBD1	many	CSAAQTGGGYGYTF	TGCAGTGCTGCCCAGACAGGGGGTGGGTATGGCTACACCTTC
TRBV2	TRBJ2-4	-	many	CASTSGRVGKNIQYF	TGTGCCAGCACCTCCGGCCGGGTTGGCAAAAACATTCAGTACTTC
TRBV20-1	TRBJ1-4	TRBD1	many	CSASTGQGRWEKLFF	TGCAGTGCTAGCACAGGACAGGGCCGGTGGGAAAAACTGTTTTTT
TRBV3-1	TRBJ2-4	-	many	CASSPRGAGNIQYF	TGTGCCAGCAGCCCGAGGGGAGCCGGGAACATTCAGTACTTC
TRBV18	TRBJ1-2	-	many	CASSPPPPHGYTF	TGTGCCAGCTCACCACCACCCCCCCATGGCTACACCTTC
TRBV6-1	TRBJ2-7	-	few	CASTIGHLLEQYF	TGTGCCAGTACAATTGGACACCTCCTCGAGCAGTACTTC
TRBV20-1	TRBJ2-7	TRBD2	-	CSASVVGREVYEQYF	TGCAGTGCGTCGGTGGTCGGGAGGGAAGTGTACGAGCAGTACTTC
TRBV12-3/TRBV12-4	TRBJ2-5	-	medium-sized	CASSAGIFLQETQYF	TGTGCCAGCAGCGCCGGGATCTTCCTCCAAGAGACCCAGTACTTC
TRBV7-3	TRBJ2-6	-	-	CASSLAAGANVLTF	TGTGCCAGCAGCTTAGCAGCTGGGGCCAACGTCCTGACTTTC
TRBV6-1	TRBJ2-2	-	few	CASSTGSTGELFF	TGTGCCAGCAGTACAGGGTCCACCGGTGAGCTGTTTTTT
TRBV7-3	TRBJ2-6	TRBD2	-	CASTISGSSGANVLTF	TGTGCCAGCACCATAAGCGGGAGCTCTGGGGCCAACGTCCTGACTTTC
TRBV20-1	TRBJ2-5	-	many	CSALTRRGVHQETQYF	TGCAGTGCCCTGACCCGCAGGGGAGTCCATCAAGAGACCCAGTACTTC
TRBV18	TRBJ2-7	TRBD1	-	CASSSDRYEQYF	TGTGCCAGCTCATCGGACAGGTACGAGCAGTACTTC
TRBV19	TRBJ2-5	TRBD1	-	CASSMGQKQETQYF	TGTGCCAGTAGTATGGGACAGAAACAAGAGACCCAGTACTTC
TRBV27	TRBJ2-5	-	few	CASSLRWRGSVQETQYF	TGTGCCAGCAGTTTACGTTGGCGGGGATCTGTCCAAGAGACCCAGTACTTC
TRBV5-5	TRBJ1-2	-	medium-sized	CASSFIGGAGIYGYTF	TGTGCCAGCAGCTTCATCGGGGGTGCAGGCATATATGGCTACACCTTC
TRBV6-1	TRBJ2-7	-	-	CASAFQESYEQYF	TGTGCCAGCGCCTTCCAGGAGTCCTACGAGCAGTACTTC
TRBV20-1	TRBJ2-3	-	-	CRLIAGQLQAGDTQYF	TGCAGACTAATAGCTGGACAGCTTCAAGCAGGAGATACGCAGTATTTT
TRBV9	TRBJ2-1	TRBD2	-	CASSPTAGLAGVKGQFF	TGTGCCAGCAGCCCCACGGCGGGACTAGCGGGGGTTAAAGGGCAGTTCTTC
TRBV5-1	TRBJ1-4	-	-	CASSLGQTLREKLFF	TGCGCCAGCAGCTTGGGACAAACCCTGCGAGAAAAACTGTTTTTT
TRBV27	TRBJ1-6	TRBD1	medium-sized	CASSVTGLSPLHF	TGTGCCAGCAGTGTGACAGGGCTGTCACCCCTCCACTTT
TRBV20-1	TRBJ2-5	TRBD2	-	CSAYRLVGGQETEYF	TGCAGTGCTTATCGACTAGTGGGAGGGCAAGAGACCGAGTACTTC
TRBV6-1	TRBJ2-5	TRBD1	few	CASSGQGRQETQYF	TGTGCCAGCAGTGGACAGGGGCGTCAAGAGACCCAGTACTTC
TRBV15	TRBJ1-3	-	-	CATSSRVSQGRGNTIYF	TGTGCCACCAGCTCCCGAGTGAGTCAGGGACGGGGAAACACCATATATTTT
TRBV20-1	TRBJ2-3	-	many	CSARRRVSDTQYF	TGCAGTGCTAGAAGAAGGGTCTCAGATACGCAGTATTTT
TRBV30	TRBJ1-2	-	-	CAWSVGQGCYGYTF	TGTGCCTGGAGTGTAGGGCAGGGCTGCTATGGCTACACCTTC
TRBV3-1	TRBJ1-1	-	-	CASSQDLMNTEAFF	TGTGCCAGCAGCCAAGATCTAATGAACACTGAAGCTTTCTTT
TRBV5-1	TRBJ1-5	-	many	CATSAGFSNQPQHF	TGCGCCACGAGTGCCGGTTTTAGCAATCAGCCCCAGCATTTT
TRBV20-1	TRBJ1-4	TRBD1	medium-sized	CSARGQGEKLFF	TGCAGTGCTAGAGGACAGGGTGAAAAACTGTTTTTT
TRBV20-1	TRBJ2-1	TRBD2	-	CSAPCASGSVAYNEQFF	TGCAGTGCTCCGTGTGCTAGCGGTAGTGTAGCCTACAATGAGCAGTTCTTC
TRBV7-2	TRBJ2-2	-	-	CSSSSGVNTGELFF	TGTTCCAGCAGCTCGGGGGTGAACACCGGGGAGCTGTTCTTT
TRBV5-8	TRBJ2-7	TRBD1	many	CASNVQGAANEQYF	TGTGCCAGCAACGTCCAGGGGGCCGCGAACGAGCAGTACTTC
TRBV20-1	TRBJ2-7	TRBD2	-	CSAFGTSGSYEQYF	TGCAGTGCTTTTGGGACTAGCGGGAGCTACGAGCAGTACTTC
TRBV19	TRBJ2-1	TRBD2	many	CASTGTSGRASYNEQFF	TGTGCCAGTACCGGGACTAGCGGGAGGGCATCGTACAATGAGCAGTTCTTC
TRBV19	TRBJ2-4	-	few	CASAEWANQNIQYF	TGTGCCAGCGCAGAGTGGGCAAACCAAAACATTCAGTACTTC
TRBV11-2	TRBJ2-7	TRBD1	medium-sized	CASSLDSRTGLHEQYF	TGTGCCAGCAGCTTAGACTCCCGGACAGGGCTACACGAGCAGTACTTC